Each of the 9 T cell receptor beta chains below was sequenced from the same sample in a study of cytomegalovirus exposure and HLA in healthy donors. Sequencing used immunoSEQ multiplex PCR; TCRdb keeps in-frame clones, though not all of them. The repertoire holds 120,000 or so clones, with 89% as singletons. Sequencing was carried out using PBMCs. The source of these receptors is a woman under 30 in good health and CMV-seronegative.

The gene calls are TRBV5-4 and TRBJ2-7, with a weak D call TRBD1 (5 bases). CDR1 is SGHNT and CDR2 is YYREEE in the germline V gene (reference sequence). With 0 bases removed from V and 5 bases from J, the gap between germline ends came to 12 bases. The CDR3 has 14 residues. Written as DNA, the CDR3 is TGTGCCAGCAGCTTGGGGCAGGGAATAAACGAGCAGTACTTC. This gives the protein CASSLGQGINEQYF.

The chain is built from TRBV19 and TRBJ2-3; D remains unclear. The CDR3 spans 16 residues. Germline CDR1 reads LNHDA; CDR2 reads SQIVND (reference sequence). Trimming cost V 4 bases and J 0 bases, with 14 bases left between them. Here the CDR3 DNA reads TGTGCCAGTAGTACCTTAGAGGTGATTAGCACAGATACGCAGTATTTT. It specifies CASSTLEVISTDTQYF.

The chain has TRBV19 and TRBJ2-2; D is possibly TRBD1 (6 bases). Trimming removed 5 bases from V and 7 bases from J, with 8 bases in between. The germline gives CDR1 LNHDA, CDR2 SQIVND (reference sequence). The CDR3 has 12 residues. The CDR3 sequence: CASSEGDGELFF. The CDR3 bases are TGTGCCAGTAGTGAGGGGGACGGGGAGCTGTTTTTT.

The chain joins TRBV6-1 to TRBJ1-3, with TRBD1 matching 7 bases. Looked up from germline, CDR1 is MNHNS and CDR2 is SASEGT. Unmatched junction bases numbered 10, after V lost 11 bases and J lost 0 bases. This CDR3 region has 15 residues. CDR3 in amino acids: CACQGGAGSGNTIYF. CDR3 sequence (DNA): TGTGCCTGCCAGGGGGGCGCAGGCTCTGGAAACACCATATATTTT.

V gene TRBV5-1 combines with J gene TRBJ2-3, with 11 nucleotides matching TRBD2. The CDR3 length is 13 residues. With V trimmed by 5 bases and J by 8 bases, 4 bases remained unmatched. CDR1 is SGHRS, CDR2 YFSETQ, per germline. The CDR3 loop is CASRIAGGVTQYF. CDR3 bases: TGCGCCAGCAGGATAGCGGGAGGGGTTACGCAGTATTTT.

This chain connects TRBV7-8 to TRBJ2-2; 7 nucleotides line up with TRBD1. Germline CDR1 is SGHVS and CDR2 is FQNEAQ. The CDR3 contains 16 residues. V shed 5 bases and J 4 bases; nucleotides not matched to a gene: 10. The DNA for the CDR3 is TGTGCCAGCAGCCCCTACAGGGGACGGGGCACCGGGGAGCTGTTTTTT. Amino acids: CASSPYRGRGTGELFF.

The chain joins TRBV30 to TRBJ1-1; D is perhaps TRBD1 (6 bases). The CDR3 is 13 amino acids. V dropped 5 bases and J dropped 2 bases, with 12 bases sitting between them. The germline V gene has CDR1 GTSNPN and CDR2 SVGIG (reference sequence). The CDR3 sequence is CAWAWTVNTEAFF. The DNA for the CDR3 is TGTGCCTGGGCCTGGACAGTCAACACTGAAGCTTTCTTT.

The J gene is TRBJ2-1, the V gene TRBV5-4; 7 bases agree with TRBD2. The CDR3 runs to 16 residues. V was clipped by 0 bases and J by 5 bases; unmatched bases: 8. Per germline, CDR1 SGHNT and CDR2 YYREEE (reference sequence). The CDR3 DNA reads TGTGCCAGCAGCTTGGTTTCGACTAGCCCGAACAATGAGCAGTTCTTC. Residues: CASSLVSTSPNNEQFF. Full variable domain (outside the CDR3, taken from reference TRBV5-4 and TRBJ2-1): ETGVTQSPTHLIKTRGQQVTLRCSSQSGHNTVSWYQQALGQGPQFIFQYYREEENGRGNFPPRFSGLQFPNYSSELNVNALELDDSALYLCASSLVSTSPNNEQFFGPGTRLTVL.

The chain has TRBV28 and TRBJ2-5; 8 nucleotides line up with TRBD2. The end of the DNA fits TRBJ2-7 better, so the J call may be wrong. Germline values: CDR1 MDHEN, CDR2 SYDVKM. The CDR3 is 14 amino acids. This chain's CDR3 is CASTTGRAAYEQYF. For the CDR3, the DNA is TGTGCCAGCACTACCGGGAGGGCCGCCTACGAGCAGTACTTC.